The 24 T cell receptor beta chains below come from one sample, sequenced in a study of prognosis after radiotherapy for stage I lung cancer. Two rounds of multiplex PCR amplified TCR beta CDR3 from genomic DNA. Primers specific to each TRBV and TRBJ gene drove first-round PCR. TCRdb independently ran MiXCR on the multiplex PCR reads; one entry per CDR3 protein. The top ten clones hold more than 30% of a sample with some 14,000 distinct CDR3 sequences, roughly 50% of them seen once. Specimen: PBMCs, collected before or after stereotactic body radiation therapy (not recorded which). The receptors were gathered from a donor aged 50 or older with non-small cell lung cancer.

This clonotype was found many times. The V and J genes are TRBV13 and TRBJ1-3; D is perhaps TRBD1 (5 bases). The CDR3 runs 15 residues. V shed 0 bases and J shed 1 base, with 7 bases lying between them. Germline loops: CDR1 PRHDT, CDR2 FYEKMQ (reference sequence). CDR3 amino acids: CASSLGRESGNTIYF. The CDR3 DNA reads TGTGCCAGCAGCTTAGGCAGGGAGTCTGGAAACACCATATATTTT.

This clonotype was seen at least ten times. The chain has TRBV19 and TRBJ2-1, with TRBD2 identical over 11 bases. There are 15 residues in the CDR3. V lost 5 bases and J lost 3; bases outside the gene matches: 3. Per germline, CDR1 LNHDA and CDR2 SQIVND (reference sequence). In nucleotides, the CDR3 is TGTGCCAGTAGTTCCGGGACTAGCGGCTACAATGAGCAGTTCTTC. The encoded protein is CASSSGTSGYNEQFF.

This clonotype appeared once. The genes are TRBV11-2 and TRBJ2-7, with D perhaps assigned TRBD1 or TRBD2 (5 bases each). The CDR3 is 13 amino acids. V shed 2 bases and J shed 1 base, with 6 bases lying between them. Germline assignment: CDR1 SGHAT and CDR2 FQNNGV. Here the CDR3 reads CASSLWGSYEQYF. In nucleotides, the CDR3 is TGTGCCAGCAGCTTATGGGGGTCCTACGAGCAGTACTTC.

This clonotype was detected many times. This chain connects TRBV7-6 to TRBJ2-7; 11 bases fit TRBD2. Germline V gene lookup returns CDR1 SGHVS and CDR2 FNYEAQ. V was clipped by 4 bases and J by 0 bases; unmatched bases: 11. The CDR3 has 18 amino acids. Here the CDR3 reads CASSSYNRLAGSSYEQYF. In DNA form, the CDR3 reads TGTGCCAGCAGCTCATATAATAGACTAGCGGGGAGCTCCTACGAGCAGTACTTC.

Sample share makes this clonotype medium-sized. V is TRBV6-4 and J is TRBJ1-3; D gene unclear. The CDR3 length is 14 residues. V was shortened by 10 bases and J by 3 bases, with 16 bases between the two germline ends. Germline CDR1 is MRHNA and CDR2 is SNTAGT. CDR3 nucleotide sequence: TGTGCCACCATACGGGGTGCGGGTGGAAACACCATATATTTT. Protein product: CATIRGAGGNTIYF.

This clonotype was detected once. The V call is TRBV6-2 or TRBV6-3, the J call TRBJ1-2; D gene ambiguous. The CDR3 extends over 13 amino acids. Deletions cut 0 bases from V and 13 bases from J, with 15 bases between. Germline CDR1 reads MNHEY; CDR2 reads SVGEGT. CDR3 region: CASSYSMGMPSTF. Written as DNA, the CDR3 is TGTGCCAGCAGTTACTCGATGGGAATGCCTAGCACCTTC.

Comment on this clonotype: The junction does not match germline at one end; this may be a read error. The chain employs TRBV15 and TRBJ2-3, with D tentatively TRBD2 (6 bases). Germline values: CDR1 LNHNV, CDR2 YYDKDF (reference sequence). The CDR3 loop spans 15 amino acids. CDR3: CATSNAGRPEDTQYF. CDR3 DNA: TGTGCCACCAGCAACGCGGGACGGCCCGAAGATACACAGTATTTT.

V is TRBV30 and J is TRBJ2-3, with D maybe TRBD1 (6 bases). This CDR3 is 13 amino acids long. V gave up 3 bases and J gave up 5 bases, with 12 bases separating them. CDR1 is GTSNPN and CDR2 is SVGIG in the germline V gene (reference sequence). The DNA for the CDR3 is TGTGCCTGGAGGCTCCTCAGGGGAGATACGCAGTATTTT. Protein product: CAWRLLRGDTQYF.

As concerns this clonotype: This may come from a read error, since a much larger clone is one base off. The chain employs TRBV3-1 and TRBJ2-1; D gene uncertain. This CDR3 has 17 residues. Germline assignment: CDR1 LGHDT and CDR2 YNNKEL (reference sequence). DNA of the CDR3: TGTGCCAGCAGCCAAGATTCTCTAAGGTTTTTGGTCAATGAGCGGTTCTTC. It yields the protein CASSQDSLRFLVNERFF.

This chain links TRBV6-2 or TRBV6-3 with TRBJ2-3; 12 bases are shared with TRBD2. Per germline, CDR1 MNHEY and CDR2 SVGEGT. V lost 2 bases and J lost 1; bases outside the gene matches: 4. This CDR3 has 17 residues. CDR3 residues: CASSYEWTSGGTDTQYF. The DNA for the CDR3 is TGTGCCAGCAGTTACGAGTGGACTAGCGGGGGCACAGATACGCAGTATTTT.

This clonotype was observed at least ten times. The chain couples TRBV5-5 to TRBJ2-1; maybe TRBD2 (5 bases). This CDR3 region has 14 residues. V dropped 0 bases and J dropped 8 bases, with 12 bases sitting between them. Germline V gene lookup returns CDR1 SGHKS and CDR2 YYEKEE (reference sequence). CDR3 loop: CASSLVAGLDEQFF. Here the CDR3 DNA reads TGTGCCAGCAGCTTGGTGGCGGGTCTGGATGAGCAGTTCTTC. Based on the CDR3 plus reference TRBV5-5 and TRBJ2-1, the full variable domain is DAGVTQSPTHLIKTRGQQVTLRCSPISGHKSVSWYQQVLGQGPQFIFQYYEKEERGRGNFPDRFSARQFPNYSSELNVNALLLGDSALYLCASSLVAGLDEQFFGPGTRLTVL.

CDR3 loop: CASSAHWTIGSYEQYF. The CDR3 bases are TGTGCCAGCAGTGCACACTGGACTATCGGCTCCTACGAGCAGTACTTC. This chain links TRBV2 with TRBJ2-7, with D possibly being TRBD2 (6 bases). CDR1 and CDR2 from the germline V gene are SNHLY and FYNNEI. This CDR3 has 16 residues. Trimming shortened V by 4 bases and J by 0 bases, and 16 bases separated the two germline ends.

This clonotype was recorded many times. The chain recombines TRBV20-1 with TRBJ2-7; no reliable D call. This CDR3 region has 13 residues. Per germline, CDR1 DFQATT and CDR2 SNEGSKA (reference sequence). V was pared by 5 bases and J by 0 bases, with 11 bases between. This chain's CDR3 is CSARQASSYEQYF. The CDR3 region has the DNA TGCAGTGCTCGGCAGGCTTCCTCCTACGAGCAGTACTTC.

CDR3 loop: CASSFSGGAGEQFF. The CDR3 DNA follows: TGTGCCAGCAGCTTTAGCGGGGGGGCTGGTGAGCAGTTCTTC. The rearrangement uses TRBV5-8 and TRBJ2-1; TRBD2 matches 11 bases. The germline V gene has CDR1 SGHTS and CDR2 YDEGEE. The CDR3 is 14 amino acids. Trimming at V came to 2 bases and at J to 9 bases, leaving 4 bases not matched to a gene.

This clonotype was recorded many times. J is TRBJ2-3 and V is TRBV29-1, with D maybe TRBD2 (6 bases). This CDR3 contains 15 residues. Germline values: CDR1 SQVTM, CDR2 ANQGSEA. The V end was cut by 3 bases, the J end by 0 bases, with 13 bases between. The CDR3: CSVEGGRESTDTQYF. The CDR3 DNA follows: TGCAGCGTTGAGGGGGGACGGGAGAGCACAGATACGCAGTATTTT.

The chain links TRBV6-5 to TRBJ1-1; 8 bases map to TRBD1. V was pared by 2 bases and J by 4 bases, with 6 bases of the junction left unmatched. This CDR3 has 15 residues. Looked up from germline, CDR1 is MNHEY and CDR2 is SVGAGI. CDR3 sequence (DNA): TGTGCCAGCAGTTACGAAGGACAGGGTACCACTGAAGCTTTCTTT. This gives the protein CASSYEGQGTTEAFF.

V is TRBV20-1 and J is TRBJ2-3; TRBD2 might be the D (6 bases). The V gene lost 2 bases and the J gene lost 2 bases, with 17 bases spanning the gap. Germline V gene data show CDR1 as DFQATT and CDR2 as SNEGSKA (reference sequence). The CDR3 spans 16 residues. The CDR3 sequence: CSARPYRDFHTDTQYF. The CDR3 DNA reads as TGCAGTGCTAGACCATACCGGGACTTTCACACAGATACGCAGTATTTT.

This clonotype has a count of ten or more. The CDR3 DNA is TGTGCCAGCAGTGACGATTTGCAAGCAACTAATGAAAAACTGTTTTTT. This gives the protein CASSDDLQATNEKLFF. The V gene is TRBV2, the J gene TRBJ1-4; D gene unclear. V lost 3 bases and J lost 0, with 11 bases in between. The germline CDR1 and CDR2 sequences are SNHLY and FYNNEI. The CDR3 is 16 amino acids.

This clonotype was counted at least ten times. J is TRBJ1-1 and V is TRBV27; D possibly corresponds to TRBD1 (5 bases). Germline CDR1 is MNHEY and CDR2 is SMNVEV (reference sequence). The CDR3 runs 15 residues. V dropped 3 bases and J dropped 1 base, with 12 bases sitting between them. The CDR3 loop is CASSFRGGGNTEAFF. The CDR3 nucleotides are TGTGCCAGCAGTTTCCGGGGCGGGGGGAACACTGAAGCTTTCTTT.

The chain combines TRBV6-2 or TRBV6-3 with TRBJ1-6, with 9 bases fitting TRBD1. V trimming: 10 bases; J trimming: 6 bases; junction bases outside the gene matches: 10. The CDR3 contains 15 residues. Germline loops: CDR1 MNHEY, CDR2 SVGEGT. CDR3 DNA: TGTGCCAACAGAGTACAGGGGGCAGTTAATTCACCCCTCCACTTT. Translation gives CANRVQGAVNSPLHF.

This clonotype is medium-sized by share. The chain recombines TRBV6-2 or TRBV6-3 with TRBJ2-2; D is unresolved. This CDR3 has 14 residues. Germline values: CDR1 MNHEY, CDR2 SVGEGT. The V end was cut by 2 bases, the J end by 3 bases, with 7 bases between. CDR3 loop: CASSYPYDTGELFF. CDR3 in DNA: TGTGCCAGCAGTTACCCATACGACACCGGGGAGCTGTTTTTT.

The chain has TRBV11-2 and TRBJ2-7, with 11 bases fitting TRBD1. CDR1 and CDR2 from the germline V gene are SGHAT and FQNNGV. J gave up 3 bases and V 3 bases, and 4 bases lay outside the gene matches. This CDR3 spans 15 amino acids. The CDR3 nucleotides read TGTGCCAGCAGCTTTAAAGGGACAGGGGGCTACGAGCAGTACTTC. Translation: CASSFKGTGGYEQYF.

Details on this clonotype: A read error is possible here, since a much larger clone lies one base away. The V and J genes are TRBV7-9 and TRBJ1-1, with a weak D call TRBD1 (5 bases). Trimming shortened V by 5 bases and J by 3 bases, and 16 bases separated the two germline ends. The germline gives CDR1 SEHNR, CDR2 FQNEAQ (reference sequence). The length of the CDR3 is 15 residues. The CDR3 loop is CASSPPTVGYTEAFF. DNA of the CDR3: TGTGCCAGCAGCCCGCCGACAGTGGGCTACACTGAAGCTTTCTTT.

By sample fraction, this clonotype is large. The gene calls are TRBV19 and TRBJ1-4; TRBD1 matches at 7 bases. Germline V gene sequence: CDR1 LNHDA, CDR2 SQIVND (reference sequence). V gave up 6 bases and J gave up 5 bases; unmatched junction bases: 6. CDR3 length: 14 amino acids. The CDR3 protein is CASSATGPNEKLFF. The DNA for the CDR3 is TGTGCCAGTAGCGCGACAGGGCCAAATGAAAAACTGTTTTTT.